This TCR beta chain was found in a study of T-cell memory formation after mild COVID-19. V was clipped by 6 bases and J by 4 bases, with 16 bases between them. The CDR3 runs to 15 residues. Libraries for TCRalpha and TCRbeta carried sample barcodes and unique molecular identifiers via 5'RACE. From the 5' RACE reads, TCRdb called clonotypes with MiXCR, one entry per CDR3 protein. This sample has 150,000 to 200,000 distinct CDR3 sequences, with around 15% found just once. This clonotype came up a few times. The antigen remains undetermined. Points from the study as a whole: Whereas later expanders leaned CD4+, clones contracting day 15 to 85 showed a balanced CD4/CD8 makeup. Mainly in CM and EM were contracting CD4+ clones; CD8+ were in EMRA.

The clonotype comes from an adult woman who had mild COVID-19 (a few samples of this study predate the infection). Cell type and time point are not known. The chain employs TRBV12-3 or TRBV12-4 and TRBJ1-5; perhaps TRBD1 as D (6 bases). Material for sequencing was PBMCs or a T cell subset sorted from them (not recorded which). The CDR3 sequence is CASSPPGGYNQPQHF. CDR3 bases: TGTGCCAGCAGCCCACCGGGGGGCTATAATCAGCCCCAGCATTTT.